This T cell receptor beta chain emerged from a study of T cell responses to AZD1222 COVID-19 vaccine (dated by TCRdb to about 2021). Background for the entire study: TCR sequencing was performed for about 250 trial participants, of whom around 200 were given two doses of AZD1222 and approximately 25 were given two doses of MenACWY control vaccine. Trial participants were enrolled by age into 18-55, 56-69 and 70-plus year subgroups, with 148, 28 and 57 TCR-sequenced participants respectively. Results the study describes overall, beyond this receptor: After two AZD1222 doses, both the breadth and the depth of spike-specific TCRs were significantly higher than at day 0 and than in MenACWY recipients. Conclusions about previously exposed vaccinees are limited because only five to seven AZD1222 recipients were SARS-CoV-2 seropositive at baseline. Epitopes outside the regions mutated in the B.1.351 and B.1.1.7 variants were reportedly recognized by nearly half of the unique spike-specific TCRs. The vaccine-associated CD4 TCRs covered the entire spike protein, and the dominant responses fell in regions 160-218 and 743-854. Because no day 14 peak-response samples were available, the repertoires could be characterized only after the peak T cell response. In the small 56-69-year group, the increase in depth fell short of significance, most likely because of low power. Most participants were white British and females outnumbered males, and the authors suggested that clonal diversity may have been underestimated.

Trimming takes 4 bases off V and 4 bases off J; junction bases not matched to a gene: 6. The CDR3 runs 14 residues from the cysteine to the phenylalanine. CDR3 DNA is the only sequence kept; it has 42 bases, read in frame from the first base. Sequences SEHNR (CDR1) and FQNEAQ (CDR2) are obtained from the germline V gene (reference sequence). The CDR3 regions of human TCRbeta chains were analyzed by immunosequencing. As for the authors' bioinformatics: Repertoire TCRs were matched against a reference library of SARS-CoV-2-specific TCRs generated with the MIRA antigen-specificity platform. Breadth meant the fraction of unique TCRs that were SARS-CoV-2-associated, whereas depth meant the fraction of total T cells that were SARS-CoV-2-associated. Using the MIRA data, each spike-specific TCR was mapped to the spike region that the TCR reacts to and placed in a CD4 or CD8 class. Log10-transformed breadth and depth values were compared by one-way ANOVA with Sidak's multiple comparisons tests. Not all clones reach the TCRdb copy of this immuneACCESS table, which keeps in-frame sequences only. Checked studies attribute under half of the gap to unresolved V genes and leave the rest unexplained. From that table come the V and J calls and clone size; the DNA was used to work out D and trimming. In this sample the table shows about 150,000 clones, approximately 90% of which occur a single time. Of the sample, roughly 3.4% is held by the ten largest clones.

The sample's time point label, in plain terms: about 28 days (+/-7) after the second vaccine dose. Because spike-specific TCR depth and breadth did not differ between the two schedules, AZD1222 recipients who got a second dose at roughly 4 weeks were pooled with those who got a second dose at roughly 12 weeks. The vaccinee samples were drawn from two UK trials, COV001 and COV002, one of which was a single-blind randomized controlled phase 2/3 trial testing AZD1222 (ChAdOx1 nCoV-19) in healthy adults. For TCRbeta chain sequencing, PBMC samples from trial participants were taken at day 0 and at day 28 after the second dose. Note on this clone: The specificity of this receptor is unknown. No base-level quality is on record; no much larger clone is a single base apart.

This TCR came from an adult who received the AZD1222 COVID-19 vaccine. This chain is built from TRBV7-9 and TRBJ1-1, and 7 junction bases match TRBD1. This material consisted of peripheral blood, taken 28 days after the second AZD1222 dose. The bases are TGTGCCAGCAGCTCACAGGGGCGTAGCACTGAAGCTTTCTTT. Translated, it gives CASSSQGRSTEAFF.